This entry describes one T cell receptor beta chain. The sample comes from a study of blood T cell repertoires in COVID-19. The wider study: Whether acute or convalescent, the COVID-19 samples came from the United States, Italy and Spain.

This CDR3 comprises 15 residues. Germline V lookup: CDR1 MGHRA, CDR2 YSYEKL. V lost 3 bases, J lost 2 bases, and 8 bases lay in between. The table came from immunoSEQ multiplex PCR; TCRdb's copy has only in-frame clones and leaves some out. Seen here are 150,000 to 200,000 clones, around 90% observed once, and the top ten hold 5% to 6%. The TCR sequence derives from a human donor in a cohort sampled during active COVID-19. The chain recombines TRBV4-1 with TRBJ1-6; no clear D gene. The material sequenced was peripheral blood. Here the CDR3 reads CASSHPPAYNSPLHF. DNA of the CDR3: TGCGCCAGCAGCCATCCCCCAGCCTATAATTCACCCCTCCACTTT.